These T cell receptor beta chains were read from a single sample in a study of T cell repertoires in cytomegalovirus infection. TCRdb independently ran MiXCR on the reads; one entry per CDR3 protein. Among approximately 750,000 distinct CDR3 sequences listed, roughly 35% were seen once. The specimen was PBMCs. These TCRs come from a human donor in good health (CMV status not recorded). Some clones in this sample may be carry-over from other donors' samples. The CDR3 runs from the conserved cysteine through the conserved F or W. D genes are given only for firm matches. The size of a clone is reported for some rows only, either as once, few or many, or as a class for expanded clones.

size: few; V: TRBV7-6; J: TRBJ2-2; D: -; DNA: TGTGCCAGCAGCTCAGGGGCTAGCGGAGCGAACACCGGGGAGCTGTTTTTT; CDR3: CASSSGASGANTGELFF
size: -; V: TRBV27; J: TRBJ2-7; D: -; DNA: TGTGCCAGCAGTTTAAGGTCGGGGGAGCGCATCAGCTCCTACGAGCAGTACTTC; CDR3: CASSLRSGERISSYEQYF
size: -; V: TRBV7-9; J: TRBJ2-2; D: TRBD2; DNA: TGTGCCAGCAGCCCGGGACTAGCGGGAGGGCCACCTACACCGAACACCGGGGAGCTGTTTTTT; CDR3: CASSPGLAGGPPTPNTGELFF
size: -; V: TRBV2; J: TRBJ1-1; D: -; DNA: TGTGCCAGCGGGTTCACGAACACTGAAGCTTTCTTT; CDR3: CASGFTNTEAFF
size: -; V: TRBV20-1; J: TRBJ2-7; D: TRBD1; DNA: TGCAGTGGGAGACAGGGGGCCCTCTACGAGCAGTACTTC; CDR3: CSGRQGALYEQYF
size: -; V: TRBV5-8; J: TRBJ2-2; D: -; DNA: TGTGCCAGCAGCCTTGGACTCGGGGTCACCGGGGAGCTGTTTTTT; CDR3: CASSLGLGVTGELFF
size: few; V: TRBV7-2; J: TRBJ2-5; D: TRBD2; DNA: TGTGCCAGCAGCTTAGGACTAGCGGGGGCCCCCGGGACCCAGTACTTC; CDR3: CASSLGLAGAPGTQYF
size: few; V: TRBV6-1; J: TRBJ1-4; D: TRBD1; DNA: TGTGCCAGCAGGGTCGACAGGGCCAATGAAAAACTGTTTTTT; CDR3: CASRVDRANEKLFF
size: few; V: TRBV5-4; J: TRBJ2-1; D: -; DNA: TGTGCCAGCAGCTTGGACTTCTATAAGCAGTTCTTC; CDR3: CASSLDFYKQFF
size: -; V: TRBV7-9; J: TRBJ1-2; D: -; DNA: TGTGCCAGCAGCTCCCCGACAGAAAATGGCTACACCTTC; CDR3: CASSSPTENGYTF
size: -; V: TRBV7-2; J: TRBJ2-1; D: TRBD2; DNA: TGTGCCAGCAGCTTAGAGGGAGGGACTAGCGGGAGAAGGGAGCAGTTCTTC; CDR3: CASSLEGGTSGRREQFF
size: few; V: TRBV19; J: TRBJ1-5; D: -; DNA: TGTGCCAGTAGTAGGGACGAACCGACAGTGCGTCAGCCCCAGCATTTT; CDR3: CASSRDEPTVRQPQHF
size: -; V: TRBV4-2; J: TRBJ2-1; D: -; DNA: TGTGCCAGCAGCCACTCCGCTCAAGGTCGTGAGCAGTTCTTC; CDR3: CASSHSAQGREQFF
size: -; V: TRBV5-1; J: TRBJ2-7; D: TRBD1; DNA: TGCGCCAGCAGCATAACAGGGGGCGAGCAGTACTTC; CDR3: CASSITGGEQYF
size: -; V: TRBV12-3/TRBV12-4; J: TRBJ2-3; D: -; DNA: TGTGCCACATGTCCGGGGTCTCGGGTAGATACGCAGTATTTT; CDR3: CATCPGSRVDTQYF
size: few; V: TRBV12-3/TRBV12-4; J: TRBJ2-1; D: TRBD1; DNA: TGTGCCAGCAGGGCCTACAGGGGTGAGCAGTTCTTC; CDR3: CASRAYRGEQFF
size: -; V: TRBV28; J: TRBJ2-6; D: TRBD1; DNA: TGTGCCATCGGTTTAACAGGGGGTATCCCTGGGGCCAACGTCCTGACTTTC; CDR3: CAIGLTGGIPGANVLTF
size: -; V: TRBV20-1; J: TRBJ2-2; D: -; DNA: TGCAGTGCTAGAGATCTCCCCGGGGAGCTGGTTTTT; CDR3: CSARDLPGELVF
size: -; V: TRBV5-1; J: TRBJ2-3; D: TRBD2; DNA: TGCGCCAGCAGCTCGGGACTAGCGGGGTCGACTAACACAGTTACGCAGTATTTT; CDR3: CASSSGLAGSTNTVTQYF
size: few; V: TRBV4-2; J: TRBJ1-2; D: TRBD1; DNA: TGTGCCAGCAGCCCGGGACAGGGGCACTATGGCTACACCTTC; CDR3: CASSPGQGHYGYTF
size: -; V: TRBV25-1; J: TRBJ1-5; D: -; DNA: TGTGCCAGCAGTGGAACCGGGAAGCTTCAGCATTTT; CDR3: CASSGTGKLQHF
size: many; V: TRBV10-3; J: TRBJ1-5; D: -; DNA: TGTGCCACCCAGGGCGATGGCTATCAGCCCCAGCATTTT; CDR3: CATQGDGYQPQHF
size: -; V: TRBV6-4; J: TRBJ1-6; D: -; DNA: TGTGCCAGCAGCGAAACAGGACTTTCACCCCTCCACTTT; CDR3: CASSETGLSPLHF
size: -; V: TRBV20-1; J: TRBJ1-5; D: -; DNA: TGCAGTGCTGGCAGGACAGTCTCTCAGGGAGGCAATCAGCCCCAGCATTTT; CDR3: CSAGRTVSQGGNQPQHF
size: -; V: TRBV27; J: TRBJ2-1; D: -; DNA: TGTGCCAGCAGTTCCCCCTTGGGGGCAGGGCGGGATGAGCAGTTCTTC; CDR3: CASSSPLGAGRDEQFF
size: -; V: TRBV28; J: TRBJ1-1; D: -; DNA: TGTGCCAGCAGTTTTGTGACGAACACTGAAGCTTTCTTT; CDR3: CASSFVTNTEAFF
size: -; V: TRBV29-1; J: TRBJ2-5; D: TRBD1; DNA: TGCAGCGTTCTTAGGGACAGCCAAGAGACCCAGTACTTC; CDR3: CSVLRDSQETQYF
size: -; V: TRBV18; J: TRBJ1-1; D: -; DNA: TGTGCCAGCTCACCACCAGGGAACACCCTCACTGAAGCTTTCTTT; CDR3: CASSPPGNTLTEAFF
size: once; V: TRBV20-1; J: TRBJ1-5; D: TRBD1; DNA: TGCAGTGCTAGAGATGCGAACTCCGGGACAGCACTCAATCAGCCCCAGCATTTT; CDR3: CSARDANSGTALNQPQHF
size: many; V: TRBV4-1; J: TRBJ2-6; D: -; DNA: TGCGCCAGCAGCCTCAGGTCCTCTGGGGCCAACGTCCTGACTTTC; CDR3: CASSLRSSGANVLTF
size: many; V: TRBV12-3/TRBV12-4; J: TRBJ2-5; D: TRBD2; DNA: TGTGCCAGCAGTTCCATAGCGGGTGCTCAAGAGACCCAGTACTTC; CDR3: CASSSIAGAQETQYF
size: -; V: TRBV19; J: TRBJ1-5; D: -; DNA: TGTGCCAGTAGTATACGGGGGCGAGGCAATCAGCCCCAGCATTTT; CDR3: CASSIRGRGNQPQHF
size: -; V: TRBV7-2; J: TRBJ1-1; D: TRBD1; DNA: TGTGCCAGCAGCCCGGGACAGGGGTCGCGTACTGAAGCTTTCTTT; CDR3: CASSPGQGSRTEAFF